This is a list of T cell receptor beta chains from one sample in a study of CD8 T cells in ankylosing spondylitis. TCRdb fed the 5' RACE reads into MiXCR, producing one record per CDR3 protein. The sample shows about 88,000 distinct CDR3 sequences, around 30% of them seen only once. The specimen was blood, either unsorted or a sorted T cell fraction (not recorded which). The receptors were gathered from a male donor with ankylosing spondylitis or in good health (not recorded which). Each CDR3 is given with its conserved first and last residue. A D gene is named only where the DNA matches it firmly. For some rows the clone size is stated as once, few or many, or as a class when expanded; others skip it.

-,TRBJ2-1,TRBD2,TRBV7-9,TGTGCCAGCAGCTTAGGGGGGGGGACTCACTCTTTCTTC,CASSLGGGTHSFF
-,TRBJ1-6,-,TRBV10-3,TGTGCCATCAGTGACCCGGGGCCCGGTTCACCCCTCCACTTT,CAISDPGPGSPLHF
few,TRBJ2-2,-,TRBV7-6,TGTGCCAGCAGCCGTGACAGGACCGGGGAGCTGTTTTTT,CASSRDRTGELFF
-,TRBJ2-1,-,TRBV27,TGTGCCAGCAGTTTATACGGTTACAATGAGCAGTTCTTC,CASSLYGYNEQFF
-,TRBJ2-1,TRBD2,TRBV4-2,TGTGCCAGCAGCCAGACCCTAGGCATGGGGGGAGCGGGGGCCGCCTACAATGAGCAGTTCTTC,CASSQTLGMGGAGAAYNEQFF
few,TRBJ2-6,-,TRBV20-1,TGCAGTGCTAGCCATTCAGGGGAGTACTCTGGGGCCAACGTCCTGACTTTC,CSASHSGEYSGANVLTF
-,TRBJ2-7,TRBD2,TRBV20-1,TGCTGTGCCATCGAACCGGGACTAGCGGGAAGGAGATACGAGCAGTACTTC,CCAIEPGLAGRRYEQYF
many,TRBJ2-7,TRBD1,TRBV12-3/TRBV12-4,TGTGCCAGCAGTAAGACAGGGAACGGCGAGCAGTACTTC,CASSKTGNGEQYF
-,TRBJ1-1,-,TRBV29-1,TGCAGCGTTGGACCAGGGGTGAACACTGAAGCTTTCTTT,CSVGPGVNTEAFF
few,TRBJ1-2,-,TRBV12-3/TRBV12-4,TGTGCCAGCAGTCAGAGGAGGGCGGGGAACTATGGCTACACCTTC,CASSQRRAGNYGYTF
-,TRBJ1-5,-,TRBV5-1,TGCGCCAGCAGCGCGTGGGGGGCGAGCAATCAGCCCCAGCATTTT,CASSAWGASNQPQHF
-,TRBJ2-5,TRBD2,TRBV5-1,TGCGCCAGCACTATCCTTCCTAGCGGGAACTACCAAGAGACCCAGTACTTC,CASTILPSGNYQETQYF
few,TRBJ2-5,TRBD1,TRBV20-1,TGCAGTGCCATTCGGACAGGGGATGGGACCCAGTACTTC,CSAIRTGDGTQYF
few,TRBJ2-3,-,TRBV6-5,TGTGCCAGCAGTTACCAGAGCAGCACAGATACGCAGTATTTT,CASSYQSSTDTQYF
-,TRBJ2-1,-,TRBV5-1,TGCGCCAGCAGCCCCCCCGGGCCTACGAATGAGCAGTTCTTC,CASSPPGPTNEQFF
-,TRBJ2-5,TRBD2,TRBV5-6,TGTGCCAGCACTACTAGCGGGAGCCCATCTTTAGAGACCCAGTACTTC,CASTTSGSPSLETQYF
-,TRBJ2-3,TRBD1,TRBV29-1,TGCAGCGTTGAAAAAATTGACAGGGGGCCAGATACGCAGTATTTT,CSVEKIDRGPDTQYF
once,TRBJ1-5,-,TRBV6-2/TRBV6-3,TGTGCCAGCAGTCGGCCGAGGGACTCGTGGCAGCCCCAGCATTTT,CASSRPRDSWQPQHF
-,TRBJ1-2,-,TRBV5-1,TGCGCCAGCAGCCTGAGGAGCGCAGGGCGAGGCTACACCTTC,CASSLRSAGRGYTF
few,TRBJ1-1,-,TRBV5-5,TGTGCCAGCAGCTTGACGCCACAGGGTCGGGGCACTGAAGCTTTCTTT,CASSLTPQGRGTEAFF
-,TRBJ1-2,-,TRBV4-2,TGTGCCAGCAGCCAAGATGGCGGGAGAAACTATGGCTACACCTTC,CASSQDGGRNYGYTF
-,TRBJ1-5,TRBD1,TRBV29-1,TGCAGCGTTGAAGACGGGACAGGGGACAATCAGCCCCAGCATTTT,CSVEDGTGDNQPQHF
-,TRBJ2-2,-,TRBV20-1,TGCAGTGCACCCGACGGGAACACCGGGGAGCTGTTTTTT,CSAPDGNTGELFF
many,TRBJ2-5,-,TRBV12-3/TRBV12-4,TGTGCCAGCAGCCTCGGGACGGAGACCCAGTACTTC,CASSLGTETQYF
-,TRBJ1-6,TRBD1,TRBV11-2,TGTGCCAGCAGCTCCAATGACAGGGGGAGCTCCTATAATTCACCCCTCCACTTT,CASSSNDRGSSYNSPLHF
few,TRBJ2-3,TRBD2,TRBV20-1,TGCAGTGCTAGCGGCGGGGGGGCCTGGGGCACAGATACGCAGTATTTT,CSASGGGAWGTDTQYF
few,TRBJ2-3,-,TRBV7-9,TGTGCCAGCAGTCACTTTGGGGCGGGATCCACAGATACGCAGTATTTT,CASSHFGAGSTDTQYF
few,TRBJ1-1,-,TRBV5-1,TGCGCCAGCAACCTTCAGGCGAACACTGAAGCTTTCTTT,CASNLQANTEAFF
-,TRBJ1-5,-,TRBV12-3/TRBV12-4,TGTGCCAGCAGTCGTCTTGTTGGTGTAGGCCGGGGTGAGCCCCAGCATTTT,CASSRLVGVGRGEPQHF
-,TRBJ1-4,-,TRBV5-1,TGCGCCAGCAGCTCACAGGGTGTAGCTAATGAAAAACTGTTTTTT,CASSSQGVANEKLFF
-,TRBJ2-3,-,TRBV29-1,TGCAGCGTTGATAATTCGGGGGAGGCAGATACGCAGTATTTT,CSVDNSGEADTQYF
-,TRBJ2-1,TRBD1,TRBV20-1,TGCAGTGCTAGAGACCCGGGACAGGGGGTAAATGAGCAGTTCTTC,CSARDPGQGVNEQFF
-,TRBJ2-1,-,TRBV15,TGTGCCACCAGCAAGACTAGATCATACCAACGGCAGTTCTTC,CATSKTRSYQRQFF
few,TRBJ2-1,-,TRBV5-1,TGCGCCAGCAGCTTGGATGGACGGGGGCACAATGAGCAGTTCTTC,CASSLDGRGHNEQFF